This entry describes one T cell receptor beta chain. This entry belongs to a study of control samples from healthy donors and cancer patients. Produced via immunoSEQ multiplex PCR; TCRdb's table is partial and in-frame only. The data hold fewer than 150,000 clones, with 90% observed a single time. The CDR3 is 18 residues long. V gave up 0 bases and J gave up 8 bases; unmatched junction bases: 10. The germline CDR1 and CDR2 sequences are SGDLS and YYNGEE. The receptor's source is a young man in good health. V is TRBV9 and J is TRBJ2-1; 14 bases align to TRBD2. Sequencing input: blood. The CDR3 DNA is TGTGCCAGCAGCGTAGGATCCCCTCCGGGACTAGCGGGAGATGAGCAGTTCTTC. It is translated as CASSVGSPPGLAGDEQFF. The full variable domain, in which reference TRBV9 and TRBJ2-1 provide the parts outside the CDR3, is DSGVTQTPKHLITATGQRVTLRCSPRSGDLSVYWYQQSLDQGLQFLIQYYNGEERAKGNILERFSAQQFPDLHSELNLSSLELGDSALYFCASSVGSPPGLAGDEQFFGPGTRLTVL.